This TCR beta chain originates from a study of T cell responses to AZD1222 COVID-19 vaccine. Study as a whole: Second-dose intervals of approximately 4 or approximately 12 weeks were pooled.

Concerning this clone itself: What it binds is not known.

In germline, CDR1 is SGHTS, CDR2 YDEGEE. V lost 5 bases to trimming and J lost 5 bases; unmatched junction nucleotides: 15. There are 17 residues in the CDR3. Findings of the study overall: Spike-wide vaccine-associated CD4 TCRs dominated at 160-218 and 743-854. Spike-specific TCR breadth and depth rose after two AZD1222 doses.

Libraries were prepared by immunoSEQ multiplex PCR; TCRdb keeps only in-frame clonotypes and omits some of them. Of 150,000 to 200,000 clones detected, 92% appear once; the ten largest clones hold under 11%. The sequence was collected from an adult in good health. Sequencing used peripheral blood, obtained on day 0 of AZD1222 vaccination. The gene calls are TRBV5-8 and TRBJ1-2, with 10 bases fitting TRBD1. As DNA, the CDR3 is TGTGCCAGCAGAAACCGGGACAGGGGAGTGCAAGGGTATGGCTACACCTTC. As protein: CASRNRDRGVQGYGYTF.